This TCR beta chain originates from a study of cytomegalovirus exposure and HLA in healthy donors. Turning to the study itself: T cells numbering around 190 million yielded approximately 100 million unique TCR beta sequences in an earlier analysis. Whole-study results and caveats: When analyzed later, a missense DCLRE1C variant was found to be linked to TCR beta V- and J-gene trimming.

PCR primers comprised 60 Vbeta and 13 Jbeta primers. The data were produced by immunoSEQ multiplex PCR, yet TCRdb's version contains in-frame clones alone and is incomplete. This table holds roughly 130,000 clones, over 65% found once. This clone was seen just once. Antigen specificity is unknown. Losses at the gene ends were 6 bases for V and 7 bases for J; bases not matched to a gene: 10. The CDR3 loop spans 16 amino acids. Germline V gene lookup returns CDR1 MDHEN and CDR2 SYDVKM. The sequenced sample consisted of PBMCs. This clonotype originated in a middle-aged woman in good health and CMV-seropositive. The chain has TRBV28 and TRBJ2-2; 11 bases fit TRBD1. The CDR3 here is CASRQTDRGPVGELFF. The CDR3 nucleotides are TGTGCCAGCAGACAGACGGACAGGGGGCCGGTCGGGGAGCTGTTTTTT.